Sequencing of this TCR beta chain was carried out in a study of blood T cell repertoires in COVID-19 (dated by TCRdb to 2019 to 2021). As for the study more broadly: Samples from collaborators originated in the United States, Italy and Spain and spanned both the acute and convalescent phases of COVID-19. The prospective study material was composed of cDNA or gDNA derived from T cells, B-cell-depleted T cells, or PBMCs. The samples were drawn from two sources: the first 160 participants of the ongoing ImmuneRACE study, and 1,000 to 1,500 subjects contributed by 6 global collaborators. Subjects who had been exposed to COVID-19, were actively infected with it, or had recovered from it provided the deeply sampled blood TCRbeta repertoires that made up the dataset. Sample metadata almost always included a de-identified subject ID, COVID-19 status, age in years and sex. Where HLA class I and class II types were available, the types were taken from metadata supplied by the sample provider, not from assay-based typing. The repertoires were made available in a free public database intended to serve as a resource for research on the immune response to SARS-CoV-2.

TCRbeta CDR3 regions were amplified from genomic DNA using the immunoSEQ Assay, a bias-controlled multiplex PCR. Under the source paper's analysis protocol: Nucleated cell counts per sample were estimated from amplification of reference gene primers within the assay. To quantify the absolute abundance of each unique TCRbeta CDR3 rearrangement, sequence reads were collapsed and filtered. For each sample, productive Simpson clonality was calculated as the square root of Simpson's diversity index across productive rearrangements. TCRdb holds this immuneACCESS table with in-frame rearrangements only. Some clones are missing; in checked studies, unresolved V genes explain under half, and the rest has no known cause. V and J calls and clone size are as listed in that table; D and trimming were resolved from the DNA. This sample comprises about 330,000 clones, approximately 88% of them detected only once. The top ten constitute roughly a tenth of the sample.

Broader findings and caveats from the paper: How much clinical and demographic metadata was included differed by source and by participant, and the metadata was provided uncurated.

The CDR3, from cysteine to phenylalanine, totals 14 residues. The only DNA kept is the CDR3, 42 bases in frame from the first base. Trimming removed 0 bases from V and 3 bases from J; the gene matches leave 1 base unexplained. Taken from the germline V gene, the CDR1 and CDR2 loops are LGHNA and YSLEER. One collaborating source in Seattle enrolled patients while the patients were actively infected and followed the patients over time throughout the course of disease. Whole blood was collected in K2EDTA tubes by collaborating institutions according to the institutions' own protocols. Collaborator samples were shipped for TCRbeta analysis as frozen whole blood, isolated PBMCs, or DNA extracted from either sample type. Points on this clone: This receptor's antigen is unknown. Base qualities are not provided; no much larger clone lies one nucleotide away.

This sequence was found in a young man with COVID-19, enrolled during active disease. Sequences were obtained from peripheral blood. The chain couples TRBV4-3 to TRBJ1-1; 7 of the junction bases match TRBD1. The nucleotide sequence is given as TGCGCCAGCAGCCAAGATACAGGGGACACTGAAGCTTTCTTT. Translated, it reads CASSQDTGDTEAFF.